The 11 T cell receptor beta chains below all came from one sample that was sequenced in a study of a mutant IDH1 vaccine in newly diagnosed glioma. These receptors lack a known antigen. Specified time point: week 23, last vaccination. Mutant IDH1 20-mer peptide, at 300 ug, made up each vaccine dose, with topical imiquimod. Produced via immunoSEQ multiplex PCR; TCRdb's table is partial and in-frame only. The repertoire holds about 41,000 clones, with about 79% as singletons. The specimen comprised PBMCs, sampled from a glioma patient whose treatment included an IDH1 peptide vaccine. All receptors derive from a woman in her forties with glioma. Some clones in this sample may be carry-over from other donors' samples.

V usage is TRBV1 and J usage is TRBJ2-2; the DNA was not used to check the table's D call, TRBD2. TRBV1 is noted as a pseudogene. This CDR3 has 17 amino acids. The CDR3 is CTSSHPPQRAETGELFF. The CDR3 DNA reads TGCACCAGCAGCCACCCCCCCCAGAGGGCCGAGACCGGGGAGCTGTTTTTT.

The rearrangement joins TRBV6-5 to TRBJ2-1; D unclear. The CDR3 extends over 13 amino acids. Trimming left V 7 bases short and J 6 bases short, with 13 bases between. From germline, CDR1 is MNHEY and CDR2 SVGAGI. The DNA of the CDR3 is TGTGCCAGCAATAACCGGGTTTCCAATGAGCAGTTCTTC. This encodes CASNNRVSNEQFF.

This chain joins TRBV16 and TRBJ1-2; the D is unclear. The CDR3 runs to 15 residues. Germline values: CDR1 KGHSY, CDR2 FQNENV. Trimming shortened V by 4 bases and J by 3 bases, and 15 bases separated the two germline ends. CDR3 residues: CASSPTKVAYYGYTF. In DNA form, the CDR3 reads TGTGCCAGCAGCCCGACGAAAGTTGCCTACTATGGCTACACCTTC. Looking up the rest from reference TRBV16 and TRBJ1-2 gives the full variable domain: GEEVAQTPKHLVRGEGQKAKLYCAPIKGHSYVFWYQQVLKNEFKFLISFQNENVFDETGMPKERFSAKCLPNSPCSLEIQATKLEDSAVYFCASSPTKVAYYGYTFGSGTRLTVV.

In the case of this clone: Different DNA sequences within this sample yield the same CDR3. The rearrangement joins TRBV6-6 to TRBJ2-5; 8 bases line up with TRBD1. Germline-derived CDR1 and CDR2 are MNHNY and SVGAGI (reference sequence). The length of the CDR3 is 13 residues. Trimming cost V 5 bases and J 4 bases; bases outside gene matches: 3. The chain's CDR3 is CASSPGTGETQYF. The DNA of the CDR3 is TGTGCCAGCAGTCCAGGGACAGGAGAGACCCAGTACTTC.

The V call is TRBV6-6, the J call TRBJ1-6; the D gene is possibly TRBD1 (6 bases). Trimming took 4 bases from V and 7 from J, leaving 14 bases between them. CDR3 length: 15 residues. Germline V gene sequence: CDR1 MNHNY, CDR2 SVGAGI (reference sequence). The CDR3 spells CASSWVDSYNSPLHF. CDR3 nucleotides: TGTGCCAGCAGTTGGGTGGACAGTTACAATTCACCCCTCCACTTT.

This clone was found once. The J gene is TRBJ2-5, the V gene TRBV9, with 7 bases identical to TRBD2. This CDR3 has 15 residues. V shed 0 bases, J shed 4 bases, and the junction held 6 bases outside the gene matches. Germline assignment: CDR1 SGDLS and CDR2 YYNGEE. The CDR3 DNA follows: TGTGCCAGCAGCGTAGTGGCGGGGAGGGTAGAGACCCAGTACTTC. This gives the protein CASSVVAGRVETQYF.

The chain uses TRBV29-1 and TRBJ1-4, with D possibly TRBD1 on 5 matching bases. The CDR3 has 14 amino acids. Trimming pared 6 bases from V and 0 bases from J, leaving 11 bases between. The germline V gene encodes CDR1 SQVTM and CDR2 ANQGSEA. The CDR3 region is CSVTVFATNEKLFF. The CDR3, as DNA: TGCAGCGTGACAGTTTTTGCAACTAATGAAAAACTGTTTTTT.

The chain recombines TRBV30 with TRBJ1-1, with 9 bases matching TRBD1. CDR3 length: 12 amino acids. V lost 3 bases, J lost 10 bases, and 6 bases stayed unmatched. The germline CDR1 and CDR2 sequences are GTSNPN and SVGIG (reference sequence). CDR3 nucleotide sequence: TGTGCCTGGAGGACAGGGGGTTGCGGAGCTTTCTTT. Its translation: CAWRTGGCGAFF.

V is TRBV7-9 and J is TRBJ2-3, with D possibly being TRBD2 (5 bases). Between the trimmed V and J ends, which lost 5 bases and 0 bases, there was a span of 12 bases. CDR3 size: 15 residues. CDR1 is SEHNR, CDR2 FQNEAQ, per germline (reference sequence). CDR3 region: CASSPSGASTDTQYF. DNA for the CDR3: TGTGCCAGCAGCCCGAGCGGAGCCAGCACAGATACGCAGTATTTT.

This clone was observed a few times. The chain uses TRBV4-2 and TRBJ1-1; 7 bases are shared with TRBD1. The J segment lost 8 bases and the V segment lost 2 bases, leaving 5 bases of the junction unmatched. CDR3 length: 13 residues. The germline gives CDR1 LGHNA, CDR2 YNFKEQ. The CDR3 nucleotides are TGTGCCAGCAGCCAATCTCCGACAGGGGAAGCTTTCTTT. This translates into CASSQSPTGEAFF.

The chain carries TRBV2 and TRBJ2-3; D may be TRBD2 (6 bases). V lost 7 bases and J 4 bases, leaving 9 bases between the germline ends. Germline V gives CDR1 SNHLY, CDR2 FYNNEI. The CDR3 extends over 12 amino acids. DNA for the CDR3: TGTGCCAGCACGCGGGGCCCAGATACGCAGTATTTT. Protein sequence: CASTRGPDTQYF.